This TCR beta chain appears in the sequencing data of a study of beta chain features in type 1 diabetes. About the research overall: What patients shared with healthy donors was a similar profile of age, gender and cell yields.

This clone has a handful of counts. The investigators reverse transcribed all of the isolated RNA, so they sequenced expressed TCRB transcripts. Sequencing was performed with immunoSEQ multiplex PCR; in TCRdb, only in-frame clones are kept and a portion is missing. The sample lists roughly 310,000 clones, approximately 10% occurring once. The CDR3 has 14 residues. Trimming took 0 bases from V and 6 from J; bases not matched to a gene: 4. Germline values: CDR1 LGHNA, CDR2 YSLEER. The chain is built from TRBV4-3 and TRBJ2-7; 8 bases are shared with TRBD2. This clonotype was sampled from a woman in her thirties in good health. Sequencing was carried out using naive CD4+ T cells from blood. The CDR3 region is CASSQDLLAGEQYF. CDR3 sequence (DNA): TGCGCCAGCAGCCAAGATCTCCTAGCGGGCGAGCAGTACTTC.